These 20 T cell receptor beta chains share one sample of origin, sequenced in a study of early T cells in non-severe SARS-CoV-2 infection. MiXCR was run by TCRdb on the 5' RACE reads, yielding one entry per CDR3 protein. The sample has tens of thousands of distinct CDR3 sequences; over 7% are singletons. The sample comprised whole blood. These receptors were taken from an adult who was a healthcare worker with PCR-confirmed SARS-CoV-2 infection or an uninfected control (not recorded which).

This clonotype has a handful of counts. The CDR3 nucleotides read TGTGCCAGTAGTGGCTGGGGGCAGCAGCGCGAGCAGTACTTC. This encodes CASSGWGQQREQYF. V gene TRBV19 combines with J gene TRBJ2-7, with D maybe TRBD1 (6 bases). Germline lookup yields CDR1 LNHDA and CDR2 SQIVND (reference sequence). The V gene lost 5 bases and the J gene lost 6 bases, with 17 bases spanning the gap. The CDR3 totals 14 residues.

V is TRBV10-2 and J is TRBJ2-7; D is perhaps TRBD2 (5 bases). Germline V lookup: CDR1 WSHSY, CDR2 SAAADI. Trimming removed 0 bases from V and 6 bases from J, with 24 bases in between. This CDR3 spans 18 amino acids. The chain's CDR3 is CASSESSAGYKTGREQYF. The CDR3 nucleotides read TGCGCCAGCAGTGAGTCGTCCGCGGGTTACAAAACGGGCCGCGAGCAGTACTTC.

This clonotype appeared many times. This chain links TRBV20-1 with TRBJ2-1; D remains ambiguous. The V and J ends lost 4 bases and 10 bases respectively, with 17 bases between them. CDR3 length: 13 amino acids. Germline V gene sequence: CDR1 DFQATT, CDR2 SNEGSKA (reference sequence). The CDR3 region is CSAKKGRTLEQFF. The CDR3 nucleotides read TGCAGTGCTAAAAAAGGGCGGACCCTAGAGCAGTTCTTC.

The chain couples TRBV3-1 to TRBJ2-3; D is unclear. Germline V lookup: CDR1 LGHDT, CDR2 YNNKEL (reference sequence). Trimming cost V 2 bases and J 1 base, with 7 bases left between them. CDR3 length equals 14 residues. The CDR3 DNA reads as TGTGCCAGCAGCCAACAGGAGCGCACAGATACGCAGTATTTT. Amino acids: CASSQQERTDTQYF.

This clonotype showed up many times. The chain uses TRBV7-9 and TRBJ1-2; D is uncertain. CDR1 is SEHNR and CDR2 is FQNEAQ in the germline V gene (reference sequence). The length of the CDR3 is 11 residues. V lost 8 bases, J lost 4 bases, and 8 bases lay in between. The CDR3 is CASGRTYGYTF. In DNA, the CDR3 is TGTGCCAGCGGCAGGACCTATGGCTACACCTTC.

J is TRBJ2-7 and V is TRBV10-3; D unclear. The CDR3 runs 12 residues. V was shortened by 4 bases and J by 4 bases, with 8 bases between the two germline ends. Germline lookup yields CDR1 ENHRY and CDR2 SYGVKD. CDR3 region: CAISGSSYEQYF. The CDR3 coding sequence is TGTGCCATCAGTGGCTCAAGTTACGAGCAGTACTTC.

The rearrangement uses TRBV20-1 and TRBJ1-1; the D is unclear. This CDR3 contains 13 residues. The germline V gene has CDR1 DFQATT and CDR2 SNEGSKA (reference sequence). Between the trimmed V and J ends, which lost 3 bases and 4 bases, there was a span of 12 bases. CDR3 DNA sequence: TGCAGTGCTAGGGCACTGGGAGGCACTGAAGCTTTCTTT. This translates into CSARALGGTEAFF.

This clonotype was recorded a few times. J is TRBJ2-7 and V is TRBV18; D ambiguous. The V and J ends lost 3 bases and 3 bases respectively, with 6 bases between them. The CDR3 is 12 amino acids. Germline V gene data show CDR1 as KGHSH and CDR2 as LQKENI. The CDR3 loop reads CASSPGFYEQYF. The DNA of the CDR3 is TGTGCCAGCTCACCCGGGTTCTACGAGCAGTACTTC.

In this sample, this clonotype turned up many times. CDR3 nucleotide sequence: TGCGCCAGCAGCCAAGGACTTCAACTAGCGGGAGTGGAGAATACGCAGTATTTT. It is translated as CASSQGLQLAGVENTQYF. The chain combines TRBV4-1 with TRBJ2-3; 11 bases are a match to TRBD2. V gave up 1 base and J gave up 7 bases; unmatched junction bases: 13. CDR3 length: 18 residues. Per germline, CDR1 MGHRA and CDR2 YSYEKL.

The CDR3 coding sequence is TGTGCCAGCAGCTTAGGCCCGGTGGCAGATACGCAGTATTTT. It yields the protein CASSLGPVADTQYF. The chain uses TRBV7-6 and TRBJ2-3; D gene ambiguous. The germline V and J ends were trimmed by 1 base and 4 bases, with 9 bases remaining between them. The CDR3 length is 14 residues. Germline V gene data show CDR1 as SGHVS and CDR2 as FNYEAQ. Combining the CDR3 with reference TRBV7-6 and TRBJ2-3 gives the whole variable domain GAGVSQSPRYKVTKRGQDVALRCDPISGHVSLYWYRQALGQGPEFLTYFNYEAQQDKSGLPNDRFSAERPEGSISTLTIQRTEQRDSAMYRCASSLGPVADTQYFGPGTRLTVL.

This clonotype was recorded a few times. The chain links TRBV20-1 to TRBJ1-5; 9 bases fit TRBD1. The V gene end was trimmed by 1 base and the J gene end by 1 base; junction bases not matched to a gene: 8. Germline CDR1 is DFQATT and CDR2 is SNEGSKA (reference sequence). This CDR3 contains 17 residues. As DNA, the CDR3 is TGCAGTGCTAGAGTGGGTGGGACAGGGTTCAGCAATCAGCCCCAGCATTTT. Its translation: CSARVGGTGFSNQPQHF.

This clonotype was counted at least ten times. This chain uses TRBV5-1 with TRBJ2-7; D is uncertain. Looked up from germline, CDR1 is SGHRS and CDR2 is YFSETQ. The CDR3 is 12 residues long. V lost 5 bases and J 2 bases, leaving 8 bases between the germline ends. For the CDR3, the DNA is TGCGCCAGCAGAGGCAGCCCCTACGAGCAGTACTTC. Protein product: CASRGSPYEQYF.

In this sample, this clonotype is medium-sized. V gene TRBV20-1 combines with J gene TRBJ1-5; a weak D match, TRBD1 (6 bases). From germline, CDR1 is DFQATT and CDR2 SNEGSKA (reference sequence). CDR3 length: 16 amino acids. The V gene lost 0 bases and the J gene lost 6 bases, with 18 bases spanning the gap. The CDR3 is CSARDLAGADLQPQHF. DNA of the CDR3: TGCAGTGCTAGAGATCTCGCAGGGGCGGATCTTCAGCCCCAGCATTTT.

In its sample, this clonotype was seen many times. The rearrangement joins TRBV20-1 to TRBJ2-7, with no clear D. Germline CDR1 reads DFQATT; CDR2 reads SNEGSKA (reference sequence). The CDR3 totals 13 residues. Between the trimmed V and J ends, which lost 6 bases and 0 bases, there was a span of 12 bases. The CDR3 DNA reads TGCAGTGCCATCGACACAGACTCCTACGAGCAGTACTTC. Translation: CSAIDTDSYEQYF.

This clonotype was recorded a few times. The gene calls are TRBV19 and TRBJ2-3; 8 nucleotides align to TRBD2. CDR1 is LNHDA, CDR2 SQIVND, per germline (reference sequence). Trimming at V came to 6 bases and at J to 5 bases, leaving 10 bases not matched to a gene. The CDR3 consists of 15 residues. Here the CDR3 reads CASSPELAARDTQYF. The CDR3 nucleotides read TGTGCCAGTAGCCCTGAACTAGCGGCGCGAGATACGCAGTATTTT.

This clonotype has more than one count but fewer than ten. V and J are TRBV6-5 and TRBJ2-1; 7 positions match TRBD2. Germline values: CDR1 MNHEY, CDR2 SVGAGI. This CDR3 is built from 17 residues. Trimming at V came to 5 bases and at J to 3 bases, leaving 13 bases not matched to a gene. DNA for the CDR3: TGTGCCAGCAGTCAATCCAGAGCGGGGAGGTACTACAATGAGCAGTTCTTC. Translated: CASSQSRAGRYYNEQFF.

This clonotype has a count of ten or more. The CDR3 sequence is CASSLWAVGAVDEQYF. The CDR3 region has the DNA TGTGCCAGCAGCTTATGGGCCGTTGGGGCAGTGGACGAGCAGTACTTC. V gene TRBV11-2 combines with J gene TRBJ2-7; D perhaps matches TRBD1 (5 bases). CDR3 length: 16 amino acids. Germline V CDR1 and CDR2: SGHAT, FQNNGV. The germline V and J ends were trimmed by 2 bases and 5 bases, with 19 bases remaining between them. Full variable domain (outside the CDR3, taken from reference TRBV11-2 and TRBJ2-7): EAGVAQSPRYKIIEKRQSVAFWCNPISGHATLYWYQQILGQGPKLLIQFQNNGVVDDSQLPKDRFSAERLKGVDSTLKIQPAKLEDSAVYLCASSLWAVGAVDEQYFGPGTRLTVT.

The chain has TRBV4-1 and TRBJ2-3, with D hard to call. V lost 6 bases and J lost 1, with 14 bases in between. CDR1 is MGHRA, CDR2 YSYEKL, per germline. The CDR3 length is 15 residues. DNA for the CDR3: TGCGCCAGCAGTCCCACCGGCACGGGCACAGATACGCAGTATTTT. It yields the protein CASSPTGTGTDTQYF.

The chain links TRBV7-8 to TRBJ2-7; TRBD1 might be the D (5 bases). CDR1 SGHVS and CDR2 FQNEAQ come from the germline V gene. CDR3 length equals 14 residues. The V gene lost 2 bases and the J gene lost 6 bases, with 14 bases spanning the gap. CDR3 nucleotide sequence: TGTGCCAGCAGCTTAATGGGGCAATCGGGCGAGCAGTACTTC. Translated, it gives CASSLMGQSGEQYF.

The chain is built from TRBV20-1 and TRBJ2-2, with TRBD1 identical over 8 bases. Per germline, CDR1 DFQATT and CDR2 SNEGSKA (reference sequence). J lost 0 bases, V lost 5 bases, and 2 bases had no gene match. This CDR3 spans 14 amino acids. CDR3 sequence reads: CSAQQGANTGELFF. CDR3 coding DNA: TGCAGTGCTCAACAGGGGGCGAACACCGGGGAGCTGTTTTTT.